The entry that follows covers one T cell receptor (beta chain) sequence. As yet, its antigen is unknown. Sequencing used immunoSEQ multiplex PCR; TCRdb keeps in-frame clones, though not all of them. The sample yields 2 million to 3 million clones, roughly 93% seen once. The CDR3 loop spans 15 amino acids. CDR1 is SGHAT, CDR2 FQNNGV, per germline. The V end lost 0 bases, the J end lost 4 bases, and 13 bases lay between the germline ends. These data are taken from a study of shared clonotypes between healthy human individuals. Study-wide findings and caveats: As a rule, naive subsets had a larger estimated richness than memory subsets. In contrast to clonotypes shared by all four donors, non-shared clonotypes had lower generation probabilities.

Sequenced sample: naive CD4+ T cells from PBMCs. Subset meaning: CD45RA+ positively selected. This chain links TRBV11-2 with TRBJ2-7; D possibly corresponds to TRBD1 (6 bases). This receptor was taken from a man younger than 35 in good health. Some clones in this sample may be carry-over from other donors' samples. Here the CDR3 DNA reads TGTGCCAGCAGCTTAGATATCCAGGGGCGGTACGAGCAGTACTTC. Its protein product is CASSLDIQGRYEQYF.